The clone carrying this TCR beta chain was seen repeatedly, ten times or more. Its target is not known. The sample originates from a study of CD8 T cells in ankylosing spondylitis. By quantitative 5'-RACE with molecular barcodes, the TCR beta libraries were made. TCRdb reprocessed the 5' RACE reads with MiXCR, giving one entry per CDR3 protein. The sample lists under 85,000 distinct CDR3 sequences; roughly 5% were seen once. Trimming took off 4 bases at V and 2 bases at J, with 8 bases between the two ends. The CDR3 loop spans 13 amino acids. Germline values: CDR1 SNHLY, CDR2 FYNNEI. Study-level points and caveats: Disease-linked clones reportedly showed significant enrichment in matched ankylosing spondylitis synovial fluid. Several highly homologous variants made up a TCR beta motif that seemed to typify ankylosing spondylitis blood. Relatively rare in peripheral blood, disease-linked clones were also CD8+.

The rearrangement links TRBV2 to TRBJ1-1; D is unclear. The sequenced sample consisted of blood, either unsorted or a sorted T cell fraction (not recorded which). The sequence derives from a male donor with ankylosing spondylitis or in good health (not recorded which). The CDR3 is CASSALENTEAFF. The CDR3 DNA reads TGTGCCAGCAGTGCATTAGAAAACACTGAAGCTTTCTTT. Variable domain in full (rest from reference TRBV2 and TRBJ1-1): EPEVTQTPSHQVTQMGQEVILRCVPISNHLYFYWYRQILGQKVEFLVSFYNNEISEKSEIFDDQFSVERPDGSNFTLKIRSTKLEDSAMYFCASSALENTEAFFGQGTRLTVV.